The 24 T cell receptor beta chains presented below share a single source sample, sequenced in a study of blood T cell repertoires in COVID-19. Sequenced by immunoSEQ multiplex PCR; TCRdb stores in-frame clones only, minus some. The sample lists around 130,000 clones, 75% to 90% occurring once. The specimen was peripheral blood. Source of these receptors: a human donor in a cohort sampled during active COVID-19.

The V gene is TRBV30, the J gene TRBJ1-5; D perhaps matches TRBD1 (6 bases). Per the germline V gene, CDR1 is GTSNPN and CDR2 is SVGIG (reference sequence). V dropped 1 base and J dropped 2 bases, with 15 bases sitting between them. The CDR3 loop spans 16 amino acids. CDR3 DNA sequence: TGTGCCTGGAGTGGCCAGGGGATTATTGGCAATCAGCCCCAGCATTTT. Encoded protein: CAWSGQGIIGNQPQHF.

The rearrangement joins TRBV5-6 to TRBJ2-1; 10 bases are shared with TRBD1. Per germline, CDR1 SGHDT and CDR2 YYEEEE. Losses at the gene ends were 2 bases for V and 9 bases for J; bases not matched to a gene: 14. CDR3 size: 17 residues. The CDR3 DNA reads as TGTGCCAGCAGCTTAAATCTTAGGACAGGGGGGGCGGGTGAGCAGTTCTTC. Its protein product is CASSLNLRTGGAGEQFF.

This rearrangement joins TRBV13 to TRBJ1-2; weak D call: TRBD1 (6 bases). The CDR3 consists of 16 residues. Germline V gene sequence: CDR1 PRHDT, CDR2 FYEKMQ (reference sequence). V gave up 5 bases and J gave up 6 bases, with 22 bases separating them. CDR3 loop: CASSVLGVAGANGYTF. CDR3 nucleotides: TGTGCCAGCAGCGTATTAGGGGTGGCAGGGGCGAATGGCTACACCTTC.

This sequence joins TRBV19 and TRBJ2-7, with TRBD2 as a possible D gene (8 bases). CDR3 length equals 14 residues. Germline lookup yields CDR1 LNHDA and CDR2 SQIVND (reference sequence). V lost 5 bases, J lost 7 bases, and 18 bases lay in between. The CDR3 loop reads CASSSRTGGGEQYF. DNA of the CDR3: TGTGCCAGTAGTTCCCGGACAGGCGGGGGGGAGCAGTACTTC.

The chain recombines TRBV13 with TRBJ2-1; 9 nucleotides align to TRBD1. Germline V gene sequence: CDR1 PRHDT, CDR2 FYEKMQ (reference sequence). The junction had 15 bases not matched to a gene; V was cut back by 4 bases and J by 11 bases. CDR3 length equals 16 residues. The CDR3 protein is CASSSGQGEEGDKQFF. The DNA for the CDR3 is TGTGCCAGCAGCTCGGGACAGGGCGAAGAGGGAGACAAGCAGTTCTTC.

This chain links TRBV19 with TRBJ2-1, with TRBD2 matching 7 bases. Germline CDR1 and CDR2: LNHDA and SQIVND (reference sequence). The V segment lost 6 bases and the J segment 7 bases; nucleotides outside the gene matches: 9. This CDR3 is built from 14 residues. CDR3 in DNA: TGTGCCAGTAGCCAAGGACTAGTCTCTAATGAGCAGTTCTTC. It specifies CASSQGLVSNEQFF.

The chain is built from TRBV7-9 and TRBJ2-1; weak D call: TRBD1 (5 bases). Germline V gene data show CDR1 as SEHNR and CDR2 as FQNEAQ (reference sequence). CDR3 length: 13 residues. V dropped 4 bases and J dropped 3 bases, with 7 bases sitting between them. The CDR3 coding sequence is TGTGCCAGCAGCTGGGGCGACTACAATGAGCAGTTCTTC. This codes for CASSWGDYNEQFF.

This clone has a single count. In DNA, the CDR3 is TGTGCCAGCAGCTTTAGGCGGGGGGGAGGAGAGACCCAGTACTTC. Protein: CASSFRRGGGETQYF. This chain joins TRBV7-2 and TRBJ2-5; 9 bases fit TRBD2. Losses at the gene ends were 3 bases for V and 4 bases for J; bases not matched to a gene: 6. The CDR3 is 15 residues long. CDR1 is SGHTA, CDR2 FQGNSA, per germline. Looking up the rest from reference TRBV7-2 and TRBJ2-5 gives the full variable domain: GAGVSQSPSNKVTEKGKDVELRCDPISGHTALYWYRQSLGQGLEFLIYFQGNSAPDKSGLPSDRFSAERTGGSVSTLTIQRTQQEDSAVYLCASSFRRGGGETQYFGPGTRLLVL.

This chain uses TRBV11-2 with TRBJ1-1; no definite D call. Trimming pared 3 bases from V and 1 base from J, leaving 6 bases between. The CDR3 length is 13 residues. Germline values: CDR1 SGHAT, CDR2 FQNNGV. CDR3 bases: TGTGCCAGCAGCTTTTCCCAGAACACTGAAGCTTTCTTT. It codes for CASSFSQNTEAFF.

The chain joins TRBV12-3 or TRBV12-4 to TRBJ1-1; D unclear. The CDR3 contains 11 residues. The V end lost 1 base, the J end lost 10 bases, and 7 bases lay between the germline ends. For the CDR3, the DNA is TGTGCCAGCAGTTTAGGAGGGCTAGCTTTCTTT. It codes for CASSLGGLAFF.

This CDR3 reads CASSLRGRGSAEAFF. CDR3 DNA: TGTGCCAGCAGCTTAAGGGGCAGGGGATCGGCTGAAGCTTTCTTT. V usage is TRBV11-1 and J usage is TRBJ1-1; D might be TRBD1 (6 bases). The germline V and J ends were trimmed by 2 bases and 6 bases, with 16 bases remaining between them. There are 15 residues in the CDR3. Per the germline V gene, CDR1 is SGHAT and CDR2 is FQDESV (reference sequence).

The chain recombines TRBV4-3 with TRBJ1-5; D unclear. The CDR3 sequence is 15 residues long. Germline V gives CDR1 LGHNA, CDR2 YSLEER. The V end was cut by 0 bases, the J end by 2 bases, with 8 bases between. CDR3 nucleotide sequence: TGCGCCAGCAGCCAAGAGTTGAGGGGCAATCAGCCCCAGCATTTT. Residues: CASSQELRGNQPQHF.

The chain links TRBV28 to TRBJ1-2; D perhaps matches TRBD1 (6 bases). V lost 4 bases and J 6 bases, leaving 12 bases between the germline ends. The CDR3 runs to 13 residues. CDR1 MDHEN and CDR2 SYDVKM come from the germline V gene. The CDR3 DNA sequence: TGTGCCAGCAGTTCCATAAACAGGGATGGCTACACCTTC. This gives the protein CASSSINRDGYTF.

V is TRBV7-2 and J is TRBJ2-5; D gene ambiguous. The CDR3 is 12 residues long. The V gene lost 5 bases and the J gene lost 4 bases, with 8 bases spanning the gap. CDR1 and CDR2 from the germline V gene are SGHTA and FQGNSA. The CDR3 spells CASSQVGETQYF. CDR3 DNA sequence: TGTGCCAGCAGCCAGGTCGGAGAGACCCAGTACTTC.

This clone was observed a few times. The chain couples TRBV5-1 to TRBJ2-5; the D gene is possibly TRBD2 (6 bases). V was pared by 0 bases and J by 7 bases, with 22 bases between. This CDR3 spans 17 amino acids. CDR1 is SGHRS and CDR2 is YFSETQ in the germline V gene. In DNA form, the CDR3 reads TGCGCCAGCAGCTTGGAAAACCGGGACTCGAAAGCTGGGACCCAGTACTTC. It codes for CASSLENRDSKAGTQYF. The full variable domain, rest sourced from reference TRBV5-1 and TRBJ2-5, is KAGVTQTPRYLIKTRGQQVTLSCSPISGHRSVSWYQQTPGQGLQFLFEYFSETQRNKGNFPGRFSGRQFSNSRSEMNVSTLELGDSALYLCASSLENRDSKAGTQYFGPGTRLLVL.

This chain joins TRBV6-1 and TRBJ2-4, with D possibly matching TRBD2 (5 bases). CDR3 size: 12 residues. Germline V gene lookup returns CDR1 MNHNS and CDR2 SASEGT. The ends were cut back, 0 bases at V and 12 bases at J, with 9 bases in the middle. The DNA of the CDR3 is TGTGCCAGCAGTGAAGCAGACTACTCTCAGTACTTC. Translating it yields CASSEADYSQYF.

The V gene is TRBV19, the J gene TRBJ2-3, with D possibly matching TRBD2 (5 bases). The CDR3 is 14 residues long. Germline V gene data show CDR1 as LNHDA and CDR2 as SQIVND (reference sequence). Trimming took 5 bases from V and 6 from J, leaving 15 bases between them. CDR3 bases: TGTGCCAGTAGTCCCGGACTGCCGTCGGATACGCAGTATTTT. Translation: CASSPGLPSDTQYF.

The chain links TRBV10-3 to TRBJ2-5; 7 bases line up with TRBD2. This CDR3 is 14 amino acids long. The V gene's germline CDR1 is ENHRY and CDR2 SYGVKD. Unmatched junction bases numbered 9, after V lost 10 bases and J lost 1 base. DNA for the CDR3: TGTGCCACCCAGGGCAGCGGGACCCAAGAGACCCAGTACTTC. It encodes CATQGSGTQETQYF.

Details on this clone: One end of the junction is discordant with germline, which a read error may explain. J is TRBJ2-5 and V is TRBV7-7; 16 bases are shared with TRBD2. Germline V CDR1 and CDR2: SSHAT, FNYEAQ (reference sequence). CDR3 length equals 16 residues. CDR3 bases: TGTGCTAGCAGCTTTGGGACTAGCGGGGGGGCGGAGACCCAGTACTTC. This encodes CASSFGTSGGAETQYF.

This sequence joins TRBV7-9 and TRBJ1-2, with unresolved D. Germline CDR1 is SEHNR and CDR2 is FQNEAQ (reference sequence). The V and J ends lost 1 base and 4 bases respectively, with 13 bases between them. This CDR3 spans 15 amino acids. The CDR3 nucleotides are TGTGCCAGCAGCTTAGTGTCTGGCGGGTTCTATGGCTACACCTTC. Amino acids: CASSLVSGGFYGYTF.

This chain connects TRBV6-5 to TRBJ1-1; D possibly corresponds to TRBD1 (5 bases). From germline, CDR1 is MNHEY and CDR2 SVGAGI. This CDR3 has 14 amino acids. V lost 7 bases, J lost 7 bases, and 19 bases lay in between. The CDR3 coding sequence is TGTGCCAGCACCTTCGCGGGGGTCGGGAGTGAAGCTTTCTTT. Its protein product is CASTFAGVGSEAFF.

This chain connects TRBV3-1 (or the pseudogene TRBV3-2) to TRBJ1-4, with 7 bases fitting TRBD1. There are 17 residues in the CDR3. V shed 2 bases, J shed 8 bases, and the junction held 14 bases outside the gene matches. The germline V gene has CDR1 LGHDT and CDR2 YNNKEL (reference sequence). The CDR3 DNA reads as TGTGCCAGCAGCCAATTAAAAGGAGGGGGCTTTGGGGAAAAACTGTTTTTT. This translates into CASSQLKGGGFGEKLFF.

The chain joins TRBV4-3 to TRBJ2-1; D may be TRBD1 (6 bases). The CDR3 covers 15 residues. Germline loops: CDR1 LGHNA, CDR2 YSLEER. V was cut by 0 bases and J by 5 bases, with 11 bases left in between. CDR3 coding DNA: TGCGCCAGCAGCCAAGATCTGACAGGAAACAATGAGCAGTTCTTC. Amino acids: CASSQDLTGNNEQFF.

The rearrangement joins TRBV4-3 to TRBJ2-1; D might be TRBD1 (6 bases). CDR1 LGHNA and CDR2 YSLEER come from the germline V gene. V lost 0 bases, J lost 0 bases, and 9 bases lay in between. The CDR3 sequence is 16 residues long. CDR3: CASSQDQGGSYNEQFF. The CDR3 nucleotides read TGCGCCAGCAGCCAAGATCAAGGGGGCTCCTACAATGAGCAGTTCTTC.